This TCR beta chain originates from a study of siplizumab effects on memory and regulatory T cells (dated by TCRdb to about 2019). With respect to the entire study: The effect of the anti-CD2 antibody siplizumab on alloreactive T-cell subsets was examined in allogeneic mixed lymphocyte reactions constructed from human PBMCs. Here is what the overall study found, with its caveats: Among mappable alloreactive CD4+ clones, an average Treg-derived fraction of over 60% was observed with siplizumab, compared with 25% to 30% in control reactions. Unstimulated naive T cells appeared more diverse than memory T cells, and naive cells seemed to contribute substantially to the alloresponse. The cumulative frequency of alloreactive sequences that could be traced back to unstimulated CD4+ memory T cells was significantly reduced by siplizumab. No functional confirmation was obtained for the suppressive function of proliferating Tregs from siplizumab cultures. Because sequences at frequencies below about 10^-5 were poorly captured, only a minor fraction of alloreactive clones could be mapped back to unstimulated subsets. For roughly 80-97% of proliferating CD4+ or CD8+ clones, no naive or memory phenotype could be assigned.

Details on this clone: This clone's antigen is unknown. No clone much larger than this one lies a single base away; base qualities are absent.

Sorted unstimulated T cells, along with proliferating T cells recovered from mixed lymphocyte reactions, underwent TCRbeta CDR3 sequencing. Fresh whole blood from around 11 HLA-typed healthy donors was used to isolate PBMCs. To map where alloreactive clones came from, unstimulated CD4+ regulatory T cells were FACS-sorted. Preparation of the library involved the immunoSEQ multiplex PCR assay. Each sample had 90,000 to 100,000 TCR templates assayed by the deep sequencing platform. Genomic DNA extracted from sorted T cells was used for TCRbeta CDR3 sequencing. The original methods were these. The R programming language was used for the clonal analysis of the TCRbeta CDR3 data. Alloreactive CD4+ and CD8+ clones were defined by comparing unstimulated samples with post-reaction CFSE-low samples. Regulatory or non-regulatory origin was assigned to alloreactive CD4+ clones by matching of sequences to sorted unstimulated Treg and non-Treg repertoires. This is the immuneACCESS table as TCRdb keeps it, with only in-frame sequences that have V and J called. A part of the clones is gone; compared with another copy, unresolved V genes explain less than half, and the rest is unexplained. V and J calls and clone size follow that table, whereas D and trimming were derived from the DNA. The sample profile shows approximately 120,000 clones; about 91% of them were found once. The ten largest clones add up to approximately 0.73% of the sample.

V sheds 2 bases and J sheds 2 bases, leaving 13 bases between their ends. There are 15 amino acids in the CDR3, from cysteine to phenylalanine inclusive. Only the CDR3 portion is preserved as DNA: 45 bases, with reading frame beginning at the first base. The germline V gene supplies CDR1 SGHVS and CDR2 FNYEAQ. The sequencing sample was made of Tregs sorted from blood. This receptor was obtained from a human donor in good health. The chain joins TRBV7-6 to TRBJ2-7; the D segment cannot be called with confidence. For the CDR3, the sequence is CASSLFADGAYEQYF. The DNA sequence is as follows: TGTGCCAGCAGCTTATTTGCCGACGGAGCCTACGAGCAGTACTTC.